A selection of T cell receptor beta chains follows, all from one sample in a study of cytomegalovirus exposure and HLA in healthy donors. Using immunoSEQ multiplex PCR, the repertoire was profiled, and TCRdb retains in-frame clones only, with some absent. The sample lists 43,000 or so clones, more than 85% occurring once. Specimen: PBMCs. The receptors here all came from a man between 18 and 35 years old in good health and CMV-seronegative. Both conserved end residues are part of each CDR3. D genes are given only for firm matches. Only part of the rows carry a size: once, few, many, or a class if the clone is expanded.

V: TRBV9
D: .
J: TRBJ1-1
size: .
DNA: TGTGCCAGCAGCGTAGCCGGAGCCCAACTAAACACTGAAGCTTTCTTT
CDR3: CASSVAGAQLNTEAFF

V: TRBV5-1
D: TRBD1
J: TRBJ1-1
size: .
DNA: TGCGCCAGCAGCTCCTCCCGACAGGGTGGTGCTGAAGCTTTCTTT
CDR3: CASSSSRQGGAEAFF

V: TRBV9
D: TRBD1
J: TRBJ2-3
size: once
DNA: TGTGCCAGCAGCGTAGCTCCTCAGGGGGAAACAGATACGCAGTATTTT
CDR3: CASSVAPQGETDTQYF

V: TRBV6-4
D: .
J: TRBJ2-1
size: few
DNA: TGTGCCAGCAGCCCGGGACTTTTGGGTGAGCAGTTCTTC
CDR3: CASSPGLLGEQFF

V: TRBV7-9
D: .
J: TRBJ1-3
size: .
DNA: TGTGCCAGCAGCACTCAAGCCGGGATGGGAAACACCATATATTTT
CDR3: CASSTQAGMGNTIYF

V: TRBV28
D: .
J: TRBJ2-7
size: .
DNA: TGTGCCAGCAGTTTAAGCGCGGCAGGCGGGTACGAGCAGTACTTC
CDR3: CASSLSAAGGYEQYF

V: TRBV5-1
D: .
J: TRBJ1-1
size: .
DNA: TGCGCCAGCAGCTTGGGGTTGGGGGCGGCGACTGAAGCTTTCTTT
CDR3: CASSLGLGAATEAFF

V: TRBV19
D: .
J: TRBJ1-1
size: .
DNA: TGTGCCAGTAAAATAGGGGAATCGCTGAACACTGAAGCTTTCTTT
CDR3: CASKIGESLNTEAFF

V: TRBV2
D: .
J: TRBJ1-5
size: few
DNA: TGTGCCAGCACCGGGATGAGGCACAATCAGCCCCAGCATTTT
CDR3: CASTGMRHNQPQHF

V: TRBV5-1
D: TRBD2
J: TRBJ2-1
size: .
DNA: TGCGCCAGCAGCTTGGGGCTAGCGGATTACAATGAGCAGTTCTTC
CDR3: CASSLGLADYNEQFF

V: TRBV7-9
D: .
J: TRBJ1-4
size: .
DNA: TGTGCCAGCAGCCTCTACACCACCGGGACACGTGAAAAACTGTTTTTT
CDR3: CASSLYTTGTREKLFF

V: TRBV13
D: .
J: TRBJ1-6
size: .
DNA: TGTGCCAGCAGCTCCCCTTCACAGGGTAGCTCCTATAATTCACCCCTCCACTTT
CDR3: CASSSPSQGSSYNSPLHF

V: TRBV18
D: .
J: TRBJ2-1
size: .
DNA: TGTGCCAGCTCACAGGACAGAAGCTCCTACAATGAGCAGTTCTTC
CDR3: CASSQDRSSYNEQFF

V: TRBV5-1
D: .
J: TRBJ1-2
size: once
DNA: TGCGCCAGCAGTGAAACCGGGGAGCCGGGCTATGGCTACACCTTC
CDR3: CASSETGEPGYGYTF

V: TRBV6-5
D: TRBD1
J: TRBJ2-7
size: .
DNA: TGTGCCAGCAGTTACCAGACAGGGGGCGGATACGAGCAGTACTTC
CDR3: CASSYQTGGGYEQYF

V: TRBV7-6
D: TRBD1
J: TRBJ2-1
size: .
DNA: TGTGCCAGCAGCTTAAGAGACAGGGATGTTGTAAGGTCCTACAATGAGCAGTTCTTC
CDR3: CASSLRDRDVVRSYNEQFF